These 13 T cell receptor beta chains share one sample of origin, sequenced in a study of spatial heterogeneity in lung cancer. TCRdb reprocessed the 5' RACE reads with MiXCR, giving one entry per CDR3 protein. Of 10,000 to 15,000 distinct CDR3 sequences listed, 3.5% to 4.5% are singletons. Time point specified: sample taken at primary tumor resection. Extraction of whole RNA from tumor, nontumor lung or frozen PBMC preceded unsorted sequencing. The source material was PBMCs, sampled at surgery. The receptors were gathered from a male donor with early-stage non-small cell lung cancer.

This clonotype was recorded a few times. The library was prepared for alpha chains; this beta chain is a stray read, so its frequency means little. This chain uses TRBV7-9 with TRBJ2-1; 9 bases are a match to TRBD2. CDR1 and CDR2 from the germline V gene are SEHNR and FQNEAQ (reference sequence). After removal of 1 base from V and 9 bases from J, the junction contained 4 bases not matched to a gene. The CDR3 consists of 14 residues. CDR3 protein: CASSLVAGDGEQFF. The DNA of the CDR3 is TGTGCCAGCAGCTTAGTAGCGGGAGATGGTGAGCAGTTCTTC.

At least ten counts were recorded for this clonotype. For a library built for alpha chains, this beta chain is a stray read; little rests on its size. The chain carries TRBV20-1 and TRBJ2-1, with 11 bases aligning to TRBD2. The CDR3 is 17 residues long. Germline CDR1 reads DFQATT; CDR2 reads SNEGSKA (reference sequence). V lost 3 bases, J lost 2 bases, and 9 bases stayed unmatched. CDR3 in amino acids: CSASRGSGRATYNEQFF. In DNA form, the CDR3 reads TGCAGTGCTAGCCGCGGTAGCGGGAGGGCCACCTACAATGAGCAGTTCTTC.

As regards this clonotype: Because this beta chain is a stray read in a library intended to capture alpha chains, its abundance should not be given much weight. The J gene is TRBJ2-3, the V gene TRBV7-3; D is unresolved. V gave up 3 bases and J gave up 6 bases, with 10 bases separating them. The CDR3 is 13 residues long. Germline V lookup: CDR1 SGHTA, CDR2 FQGTGA. CDR3 bases: TGTGCCAGCAGCTTTTCCGGAGAGGATACGCAGTATTTT. Amino acid sequence: CASSFSGEDTQYF.

This clonotype was detected ten times or more. This beta chain came through as a stray read in a library set up for alpha chains, and its size says little. The rearrangement uses TRBV29-1 and TRBJ2-5; weak D call: TRBD1 (6 bases). Between the trimmed V and J ends, which lost 6 bases and 5 bases, there was a span of 16 bases. The CDR3 covers 13 residues. Germline CDR1 SQVTM, CDR2 ANQGSEA. The CDR3 loop reads CSVRDILGETQYF. The CDR3 DNA reads as TGCAGCGTGAGGGACATCCTAGGGGAGACCCAGTACTTC.

This clonotype was counted at least ten times. This beta chain turned up in a library designed for alpha chains; as an off-target read, its abundance says little. The chain has TRBV7-3 and TRBJ2-7; TRBD2 agrees at 7 bases. Germline V CDR1 and CDR2: SGHTA, FQGTGA. CDR3 length: 15 residues. J lost 0 bases, V lost 3 bases, and 5 bases had no gene match. The CDR3 DNA reads as TGTGCCAGCAGCTTGGGGGAGGGCCACTCCTACGAGCAGTACTTC. Translated, it gives CASSLGEGHSYEQYF.

This clonotype qualifies as medium-sized. A library made for alpha chains picked up this beta chain off target, so its size means little. This rearrangement joins TRBV12-3 or TRBV12-4 to TRBJ2-7; TRBD1 matches at 11 bases. The CDR3 loop spans 14 amino acids. Trimming removed 6 bases from V and 5 bases from J; junction bases left unmatched: 6. The CDR3 nucleotides read TGTGCCAGCAGCCCCGGACAGGGGGCCCACGAGCAGTACTTC. Protein sequence: CASSPGQGAHEQYF.

The sample holds many counts of this clonotype. This beta chain is an off-target read within a library intended for alpha chains, so its frequency means little. The chain is built from TRBV4-1 and TRBJ1-2, with a possible D match to TRBD1 (6 bases). V lost 2 bases and J lost 3, with 16 bases in between. This CDR3 has 16 amino acids. CDR1 and CDR2 from the germline V gene are MGHRA and YSYEKL. The CDR3: CASSQSRGGGHYGYTF. The CDR3 region has the DNA TGCGCCAGCAGCCAATCCCGTGGGGGGGGCCACTATGGCTACACCTTC.

Concerning this clonotype: For a library built for alpha chains, this beta chain is a stray read; little rests on its size. The V and J genes are TRBV14 and TRBJ2-7; D is ambiguous. Deletions cut 4 bases from V and 6 bases from J, with 7 bases between. This CDR3 has 11 residues. The germline CDR1 and CDR2 sequences are SGHDN and FVKESK. CDR3 amino acids: CASSPGGEQYF. In DNA, the CDR3 is TGTGCCAGCAGCCCGGGCGGCGAGCAGTACTTC. The complete variable domain, with remaining parts taken from reference TRBV14 and TRBJ2-7, reads EAGVTQFPSHSVIEKGQTVTLRCDPISGHDNLYWYRRVMGKEIKFLLHFVKESKQDESGMPNNRFLAERTGGTYSTLKVQPAELEDSGVYFCASSPGGEQYFGPGTRLTVT.

This clonotype was seen at least ten times. Being off target in a library aimed at alpha chains, this beta chain has a size of little meaning. The rearrangement uses TRBV12-3 or TRBV12-4 and TRBJ2-7; 9 bases line up with TRBD1. The CDR3 loop spans 13 amino acids. V gave up 5 bases and J gave up 5 bases; unmatched junction bases: 4. The CDR3 loop is CASSMDRGNEQYF. In DNA form, the CDR3 reads TGTGCCAGCAGTATGGACAGGGGCAACGAGCAGTACTTC.

This clonotype was detected many times. This beta chain is off target for a library built for alpha chains, so its abundance means little. This chain joins TRBV6-5 and TRBJ2-5, with a possible D match to TRBD1 (6 bases). This CDR3 comprises 14 residues. Trimming took 2 bases from V and 2 from J, leaving 9 bases between them. Germline V CDR1 and CDR2: MNHEY, SVGAGI. CDR3 sequence reads: CASSYLGQQETQYF. The CDR3 bases are TGTGCCAGCAGTTACCTAGGACAGCAAGAGACCCAGTACTTC.

This clonotype has only a few counts. For a library built for alpha chains, this beta chain is a stray read; little rests on its size. The chain joins TRBV7-2 to TRBJ2-1; D may be TRBD2 (5 bases). Between the trimmed V and J ends, which lost 5 bases and 9 bases, there was a span of 14 bases. Germline V lookup: CDR1 SGHTA, CDR2 FQGNSA. This CDR3 comprises 13 residues. The chain's CDR3 is CASSPKADGEQFF. In DNA, the CDR3 is TGTGCCAGCAGCCCAAAAGCGGATGGTGAGCAGTTCTTC.

This clonotype was picked up many times. As an off-target read in a library built for alpha chains, this beta chain has a frequency of little significance. V gene TRBV7-2 combines with J gene TRBJ2-7; the D gene is possibly TRBD2 (6 bases). Germline CDR1 SGHTA, CDR2 FQGNSA. This CDR3 region has 18 residues. V shed 3 bases and J shed 6 bases, with 27 bases lying between them. The CDR3 loop is CASSFPTPPGTLPTEQYF. The CDR3, as DNA: TGTGCCAGCAGCTTCCCAACACCTCCCGGGACTCTTCCGACCGAGCAGTACTTC.

In this sample, this clonotype turned up a few times. One end of the junction is discordant with germline, which a read error may explain. This beta chain appears as a stray read in a library generated for alpha chains; its size is not informative. The rearrangement links TRBV6-5 to TRBJ2-1; D possibly uses TRBD1 or TRBD2 (5 bases each). This CDR3 is built from 17 residues. Germline V gene data show CDR1 as MNHEY and CDR2 as SVGAGI. The CDR3 loop is CVSSTGWGSDTGDEQFF. DNA for the CDR3: TGTGTCAGCAGTACTGGGTGGGGGAGCGACACGGGCGATGAGCAGTTCTTC.